This T cell receptor beta chain was identified during a study of T-cell reconstitution after alpha-beta-depleted transplantation in children. This clonotype was seen a few times. The CDR3 is 14 residues long. V gave up 3 bases and J gave up 5 bases, with 14 bases separating them. During its preparation, the TCRbeta library received unique molecular identifiers. Via MiXCR, TCRdb re-called the PCR reads, giving one row per CDR3 protein. The table includes about half a million distinct CDR3 sequences, under 15% detected once. The chain joins TRBV12-3 or TRBV12-4 to TRBJ2-7; tentatively, D is TRBD1 (6 bases). This sequence originates from a human donor who donated a stem cell graft to a child with combined immunodeficiency. The material sequenced was PBMCs from the stem cell graft donor, taken from the stem cell graft. The CDR3 loop is CASSFGRGTDEQYF. The CDR3 region has the DNA TGTGCCAGCAGTTTCGGCAGGGGTACCGACGAGCAGTACTTC.